This TCR beta chain stems from a study of CD8+CD57+ T cells in acquired aplastic anemia. This clonotype occurred many times. What it binds is unknown. Findings and limits, study-wide: Shared by patients and controls, 25 to 30 CD8+ CDR3s were abundant in patients.

This CDR3 is built from 12 residues. Trimming left V 6 bases short and J 8 bases short, with 13 bases between. The V gene's germline CDR1 is MNHNS and CDR2 SASEGT. The use of genomic DNA as template underpinned the TCR beta VDJ and CDR3 profiling. MiXCR, run by TCRdb on the reads, gives a single entry per CDR3 protein. The sample contains 150,000 or so distinct CDR3 sequences, about 45% of which appear only once. It was patients with CD8+CD57+ cell expansion by flow cytometry who were chosen for sequencing. The clonotype originates from a human donor with aplastic anemia. What was sequenced was sorted CD4+, CD8+, or CD8+CD57+ T cells (not recorded which) from PBMCs. The chain couples TRBV6-1 to TRBJ1-2; D ambiguous. The CDR3 DNA follows: TGTGCCAGCAGCCTGGGCCTGGGGGGCTACACCTTC. The encoded protein is CASSLGLGGYTF.